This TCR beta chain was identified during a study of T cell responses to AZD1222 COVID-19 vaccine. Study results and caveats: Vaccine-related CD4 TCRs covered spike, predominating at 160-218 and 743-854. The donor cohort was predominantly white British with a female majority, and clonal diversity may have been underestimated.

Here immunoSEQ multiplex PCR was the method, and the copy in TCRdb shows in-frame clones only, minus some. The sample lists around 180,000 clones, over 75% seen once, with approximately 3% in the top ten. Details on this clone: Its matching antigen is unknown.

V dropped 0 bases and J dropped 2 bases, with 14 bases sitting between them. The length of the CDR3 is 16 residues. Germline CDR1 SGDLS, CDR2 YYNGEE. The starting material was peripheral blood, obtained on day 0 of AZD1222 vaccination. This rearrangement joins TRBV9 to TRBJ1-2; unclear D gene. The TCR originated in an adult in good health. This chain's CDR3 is CASSVGITETNYGYTF. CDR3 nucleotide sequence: TGTGCCAGCAGCGTAGGGATTACGGAGACCAACTATGGCTACACCTTC.